The clone carrying this T cell receptor beta chain occurred a few times. This record comes from a study of T cell repertoires in cytomegalovirus infection. TCRdb reprocessed the reads via MiXCR and lists one record per CDR3 protein. The data contain a few hundred thousand distinct CDR3 sequences, less than 30% of them singletons. CDR1 and CDR2 (germline): MGHRA, YSYEKL. V was clipped by 1 base and J by 4 bases; unmatched bases: 8. The CDR3 length is 16 residues. The rearrangement uses TRBV4-1 and TRBJ2-3, with 7 bases matching TRBD2. The TCR comes from a human donor in good health (CMV status not recorded). Some clones in this sample may be carry-over from other donors' samples. The source material was PBMCs. The DNA of the CDR3 is TGCGCCAGCAGCCAAGGAACGGGAGGTTCCTCAGATACGCAGTATTTT. It specifies CASSQGTGGSSDTQYF.